One and the same sample provided the 20 T cell receptor beta chains below, sequenced in a study of neoadjuvant nivolumab and ipilimumab in lung cancer. Assay: immunoSEQ multiplex PCR; the TCRdb copy retains only in-frame clones and omits some. The sample includes about 27,000 clones, about 76% of them seen just once. Source: tumor tissue, taken after neoadjuvant nivolumab, alone or with ipilimumab, at or shortly before surgery. Receptors were obtained from an adult with non-small cell lung cancer.

The J gene is TRBJ1-4, the V gene TRBV7-6, with TRBD1 matching over 7 bases. The CDR3 covers 15 residues. From germline, CDR1 is SGHVS and CDR2 FNYEAQ. V gave up 5 bases and J gave up 8 bases; unmatched junction bases: 11. CDR3 loop: CASSLRQGGREKLFF. The CDR3 nucleotides read TGTGCCAGCAGCCTGAGACAGGGAGGAAGGGAAAAACTGTTTTTT.

The chain couples TRBV30 to TRBJ1-1; D unclear. V dropped 3 bases and J dropped 5 bases, with 13 bases sitting between them. The length of the CDR3 is 13 residues. CDR1 is GTSNPN, CDR2 SVGIG, per germline (reference sequence). CDR3 DNA sequence: TGTGCCTGGAGCCGGTACATCAGGACTGAAGCTTTCTTT. As protein: CAWSRYIRTEAFF.

This clone was seen a single time. This chain uses TRBV11-2 with TRBJ2-1; TRBD2 matches at 7 bases. J gave up 6 bases and V 4 bases, and 9 bases lay outside the gene matches. This CDR3 is 15 amino acids long. Germline loops: CDR1 SGHAT, CDR2 FQNNGV. The CDR3 spells CASSSGSGEVNEQFF. CDR3 DNA sequence: TGTGCCAGCAGCTCGGGCAGCGGGGAAGTCAATGAGCAGTTCTTC.

CDR3 bases: TGTGCCAGCTCACTAACCCCTGGGCCGGGAAGGGGCACTGAAGCTTTCTTT. Translating gives CASSLTPGPGRGTEAFF. This chain uses TRBV18 with TRBJ1-1; D is perhaps TRBD1 (5 bases). The CDR3 runs 17 residues. With 4 bases removed from V and 4 bases from J, the gap between germline ends came to 22 bases. The germline CDR1 and CDR2 sequences are KGHSH and LQKENI.

CDR3 region: CASKPLGDYGYTF. Written as DNA, the CDR3 is TGTGCCAGTAAGCCCTTGGGGGACTATGGCTACACCTTC. The J gene is TRBJ1-2, the V gene TRBV19; tentative D call: TRBD1 (5 bases). This CDR3 is built from 13 residues. Germline CDR1 LNHDA, CDR2 SQIVND (reference sequence). V was clipped by 7 bases and J by 3 bases, with 12 bases between them.

J is TRBJ2-1 and V is TRBV18; 8 nucleotides agree with TRBD2. From germline, CDR1 is KGHSH and CDR2 LQKENI. The ends lost 8 bases at V and 4 bases at J; junction bases unmatched: 10. CDR3 length: 15 amino acids. This chain's CDR3 is CASASRGGVYNEQFF. CDR3 DNA sequence: TGTGCCAGCGCCTCTCGGGGGGGCGTTTACAATGAGCAGTTCTTC.

The chain joins TRBV6-5 to TRBJ1-6, with D tentatively TRBD1 (5 bases). The CDR3 has 12 amino acids. Germline assignment: CDR1 MNHEY and CDR2 SVGAGI. V lost 2 bases, J lost 9 bases, and 5 bases lay in between. The CDR3 sequence is CASSYRGSPLHF. The CDR3, as DNA: TGTGCCAGCAGTTACAGGGGTTCACCCCTCCACTTT.

A single count supports this clone. The V call is TRBV5-4, the J call TRBJ1-2; D ambiguous. The CDR3 contains 13 residues. Germline V gene sequence: CDR1 SGHNT, CDR2 YYREEE (reference sequence). V was clipped by 0 bases and J by 3 bases, with 6 bases between them. CDR3 nucleotides: TGTGCCAGCAGCTTGGAAAGTCACTATGGCTACACCTTC. Translating gives CASSLESHYGYTF.

This clone was recorded a few times. The J gene is TRBJ2-3, the V gene TRBV7-2; possibly TRBD1 for D (5 bases). Germline V gene lookup returns CDR1 SGHTA and CDR2 FQGNSA. The CDR3 runs to 15 residues. V was pared by 3 bases and J by 3 bases, with 13 bases between. CDR3 bases: TGTGCCAGCAGCTTGCTAGTAGGGGTAACAGATACGCAGTATTTT. Its translation is CASSLLVGVTDTQYF.

The chain combines TRBV6-1 with TRBJ2-7; D might be TRBD1 (6 bases). Germline CDR1 is MNHNS and CDR2 is SASEGT. Trimming shortened V by 2 bases and J by 4 bases, and 6 bases separated the two germline ends. There are 12 residues in the CDR3. The CDR3 bases are TGTGCCAGCAGTGAACAGGGGTACGAGCAGTACTTC. The encoded protein is CASSEQGYEQYF.

The DNA for the CDR3 is TGTGCCAGCAGCCCGAATAATCTTGGCGAGCAGTACTTC. The encoded protein is CASSPNNLGEQYF. The chain employs TRBV7-9 and TRBJ2-7; D call uncertain. Germline CDR1 reads SEHNR; CDR2 reads FQNEAQ (reference sequence). The CDR3 has 13 residues. The V end was cut by 5 bases, the J end by 6 bases, with 14 bases between.

V and J are TRBV2 and TRBJ1-2; D is undetermined. CDR1 is SNHLY and CDR2 is FYNNEI in the germline V gene. The CDR3 extends over 16 amino acids. Trimming took off 3 bases at V and 3 bases at J, with 17 bases between the two ends. This chain's CDR3 is CASSDEDRTFYYGYTF. CDR3 DNA: TGTGCCAGCAGTGATGAGGACCGTACCTTTTACTATGGCTACACCTTC.

A few counts support this clone. This chain joins TRBV9 and TRBJ1-2; no definite D call. Germline CDR1 SGDLS, CDR2 YYNGEE. Between the trimmed V and J ends, which lost 2 bases and 0 bases, there was a span of 5 bases. The CDR3 spans 13 residues. This CDR3 is CASSVGTNYGYTF. Written as DNA, the CDR3 is TGTGCCAGCAGCGTCGGGACTAACTATGGCTACACCTTC.

This sequence joins TRBV11-2 and TRBJ2-5, with 10 bases lining up with TRBD1. The V gene's germline CDR1 is SGHAT and CDR2 FQNNGV. Trimming took 6 bases from V and 0 from J; bases not matched to a gene: 13. The CDR3 sequence is 18 residues long. CDR3 bases: TGTGCCAGCAGGTTTGGGACAGGGGAAGGGGGCTACCAAGAGACCCAGTACTTC. Translating gives CASRFGTGEGGYQETQYF.

The chain combines TRBV7-2 with TRBJ1-5, with D perhaps matching TRBD1 (5 bases). The CDR3 spans 15 residues. CDR1 and CDR2 from the germline V gene are SGHTA and FQGNSA. V lost 0 bases, J lost 0 bases, and 6 bases lay in between. CDR3: CASSLARGSNQPQHF. CDR3 coding DNA: TGTGCCAGCAGCTTAGCTAGGGGTAGCAATCAGCCCCAGCATTTT.

J is TRBJ2-2 and V is TRBV30, with unresolved D. V shed 2 bases and J shed 4 bases, with 11 bases lying between them. CDR1 GTSNPN and CDR2 SVGIG come from the germline V gene (reference sequence). This CDR3 region has 14 residues. CDR3 in DNA: TGTGCCTGGAGTCCCAATTCGGGCACCGGGGAGCTGTTTTTT. This encodes CAWSPNSGTGELFF.

The chain carries TRBV7-8 and TRBJ1-1, with 10 bases matching TRBD1. Germline-derived CDR1 and CDR2 are SGHVS and FQNEAQ. Germline trimming cut 2 bases from V and 4 bases from J; bases unmatched to any gene: 13. The CDR3 length is 18 residues. The CDR3 spells CASSLPGQGSLGLTEAFF. For the CDR3, the DNA is TGTGCCAGCAGCTTACCGGGACAGGGGTCCCTTGGCCTCACTGAAGCTTTCTTT.

The chain is built from TRBV7-2 and TRBJ1-6; no clear D gene. Trimming removed 1 base from V and 6 bases from J, with 10 bases in between. CDR3 size: 15 residues. Per germline, CDR1 SGHTA and CDR2 FQGNSA. The CDR3 is CASSLVAVGNSPLHF. The CDR3 DNA reads TGTGCCAGCAGCTTAGTGGCTGTTGGTAATTCACCCCTCCACTTT.

This clone was counted a few times. This chain uses TRBV7-2 with TRBJ1-2, with 8 bases lining up with TRBD1. V was clipped by 5 bases and J by 7 bases; unmatched bases: 12. The CDR3 consists of 15 residues. CDR1 SGHTA and CDR2 FQGNSA come from the germline V gene. CDR3 sequence (DNA): TGTGCCAGCAGCCCCGCGAGGACAGGGATAGGTGGCTACACCTTC. Translated: CASSPARTGIGGYTF.

The chain links TRBV10-2 to TRBJ2-2, with D unresolved. Germline CDR1 is WSHSY and CDR2 is SAAADI. The CDR3 has 13 amino acids. Trimming pared 2 bases from V and 6 bases from J, leaving 7 bases between. For the CDR3, the DNA is TGCGCCAGCAGTGAGACGGCCTCCGGGGAGCTGTTTTTT. Translated: CASSETASGELFF.